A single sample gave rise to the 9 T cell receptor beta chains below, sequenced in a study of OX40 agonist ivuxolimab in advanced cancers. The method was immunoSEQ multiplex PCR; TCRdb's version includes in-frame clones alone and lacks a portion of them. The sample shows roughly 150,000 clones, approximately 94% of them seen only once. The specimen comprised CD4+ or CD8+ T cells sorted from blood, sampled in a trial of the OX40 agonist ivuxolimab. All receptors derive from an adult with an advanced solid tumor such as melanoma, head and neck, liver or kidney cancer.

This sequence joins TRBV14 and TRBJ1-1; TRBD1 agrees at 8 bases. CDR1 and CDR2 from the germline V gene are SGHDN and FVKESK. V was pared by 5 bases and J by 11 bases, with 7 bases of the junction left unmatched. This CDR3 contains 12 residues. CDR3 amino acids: CASSYQTGVAFF. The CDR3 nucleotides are TGTGCCAGCAGCTACCAGACAGGGGTCGCTTTCTTT.

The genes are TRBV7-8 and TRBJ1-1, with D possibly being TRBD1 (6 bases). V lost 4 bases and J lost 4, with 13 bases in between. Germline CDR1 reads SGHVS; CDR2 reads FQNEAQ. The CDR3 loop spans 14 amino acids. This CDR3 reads CASSSARQATEAFF. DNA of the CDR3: TGTGCCAGCAGCTCTGCCCGACAGGCCACTGAAGCTTTCTTT. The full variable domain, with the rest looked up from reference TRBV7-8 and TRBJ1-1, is GAGVSQSPRYKVAKRGQDVALRCDPISGHVSLFWYQQALGQGPEFLTYFQNEAQLDKSGLPSDRFFAERPEGSVSTLKIQRTQQEDSAVYLCASSSARQATEAFFGQGTRLTVV.

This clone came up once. This chain's CDR3 is CASSVWRGGSSDTQYF. As DNA, the CDR3 is TGTGCCAGCAGCGTATGGCGGGGGGGTTCCTCAGATACGCAGTATTTT. This sequence joins TRBV9 and TRBJ2-3; 9 bases match TRBD2. With 1 base clipped from V and 4 bases from J, the junction kept 7 bases outside the gene matches. This CDR3 spans 16 amino acids. Germline CDR1 and CDR2: SGDLS and YYNGEE.

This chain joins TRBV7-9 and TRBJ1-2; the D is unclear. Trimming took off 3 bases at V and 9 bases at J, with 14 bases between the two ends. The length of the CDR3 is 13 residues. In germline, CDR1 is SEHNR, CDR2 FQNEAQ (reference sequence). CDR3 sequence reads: CASSFGRVFRYTF. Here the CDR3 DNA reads TGTGCCAGCAGCTTTGGAAGGGTGTTCCGCTACACCTTC.

CDR3 protein: CASSLVGGYEQYF. CDR3 DNA sequence: TGCGCCAGCAGCTTGGTGGGCGGCTACGAGCAGTACTTC. The chain employs TRBV5-1 and TRBJ2-7; D gene unclear. CDR1 and CDR2 (germline): SGHRS, YFSETQ. The CDR3 is 13 amino acids. Between the trimmed V and J ends, which lost 0 bases and 3 bases, there was a span of 7 bases.

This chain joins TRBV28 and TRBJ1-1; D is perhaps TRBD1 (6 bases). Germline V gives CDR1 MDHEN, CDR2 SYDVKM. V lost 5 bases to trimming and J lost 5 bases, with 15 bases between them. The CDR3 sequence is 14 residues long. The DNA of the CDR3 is TGTGCCAGCAGTCTGAAGGGGGGGTATACTGAAGCTTTCTTT. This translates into CASSLKGGYTEAFF.

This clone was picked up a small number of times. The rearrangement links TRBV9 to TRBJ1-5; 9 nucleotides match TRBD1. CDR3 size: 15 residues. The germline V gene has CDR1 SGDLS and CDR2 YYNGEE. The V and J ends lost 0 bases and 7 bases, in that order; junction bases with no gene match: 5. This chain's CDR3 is CASSVEGQGNQPQHF. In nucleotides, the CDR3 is TGTGCCAGCAGCGTAGAGGGACAGGGTAACCAGCCCCAGCATTTT.

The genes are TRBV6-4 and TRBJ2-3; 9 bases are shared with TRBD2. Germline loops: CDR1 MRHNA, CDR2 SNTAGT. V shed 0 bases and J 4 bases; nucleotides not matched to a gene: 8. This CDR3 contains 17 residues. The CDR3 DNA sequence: TGTGCCAGCAGTGACTCGTGGGATAGCGGGAGCGCAGATACGCAGTATTTT. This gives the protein CASSDSWDSGSADTQYF.

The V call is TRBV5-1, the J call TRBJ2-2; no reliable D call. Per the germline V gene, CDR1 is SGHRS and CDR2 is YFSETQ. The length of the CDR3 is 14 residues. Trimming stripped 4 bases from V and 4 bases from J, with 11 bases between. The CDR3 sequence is CASSPTAATGELFF. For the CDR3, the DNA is TGCGCCAGCAGCCCCACGGCGGCCACCGGGGAGCTGTTTTTT.